This T cell receptor beta chain was sequenced in a study of blood T cells in healthy people across ages. Study-level information: Template switching recovered approximately one barcoded beta molecule for every two T cells.

This CDR3 is built from 16 residues. Germline CDR1 SGHRS, CDR2 YFSETQ. V shed 1 base and J shed 4 bases, with 17 bases lying between them. Collection of 7.5 to 10 milliliters of peripheral blood was performed for each donor. Together with a sample-barcoded 5' primer, a J-beta primer mix was included in a second PCR lasting about 7 to 11 cycles. TCRdb processed the 5' RACE reads anew with MiXCR; each CDR3 protein has one entry. The table has around 1,500,000 distinct CDR3 sequences, approximately 28% seen once. Sequencing was performed on blood. The rearrangement joins TRBV5-1 to TRBJ1-1; D is ambiguous. The receptor comes from a woman in her twenties or thirties in good health. The CDR3 region is CASSLLGAQVGTEAFF. CDR3 sequence (DNA): TGCGCCAGCAGCTTGCTTGGTGCGCAGGTGGGCACTGAAGCTTTCTTT.